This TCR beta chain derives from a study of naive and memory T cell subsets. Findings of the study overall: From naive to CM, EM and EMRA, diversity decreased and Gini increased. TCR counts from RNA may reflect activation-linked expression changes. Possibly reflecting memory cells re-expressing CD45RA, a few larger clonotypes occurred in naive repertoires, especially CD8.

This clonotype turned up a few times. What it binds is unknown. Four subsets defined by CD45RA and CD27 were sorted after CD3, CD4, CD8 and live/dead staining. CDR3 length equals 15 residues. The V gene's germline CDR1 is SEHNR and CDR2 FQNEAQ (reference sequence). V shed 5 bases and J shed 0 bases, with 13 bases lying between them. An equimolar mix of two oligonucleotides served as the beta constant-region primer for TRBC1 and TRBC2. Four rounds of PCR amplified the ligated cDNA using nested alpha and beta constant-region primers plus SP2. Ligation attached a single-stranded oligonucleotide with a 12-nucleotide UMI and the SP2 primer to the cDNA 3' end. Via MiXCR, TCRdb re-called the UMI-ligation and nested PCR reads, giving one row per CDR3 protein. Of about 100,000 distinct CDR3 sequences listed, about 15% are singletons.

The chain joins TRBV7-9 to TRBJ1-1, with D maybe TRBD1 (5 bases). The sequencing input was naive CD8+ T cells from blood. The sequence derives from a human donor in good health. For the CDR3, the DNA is TGTGCCAGCAGCCCCCGGGGGAAAATGAACACTGAAGCTTTCTTT. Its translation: CASSPRGKMNTEAFF.